Presented here are 5 T cell receptor beta chains from one specimen sequenced in a study of blood T cell repertoires in COVID-19. Using immunoSEQ multiplex PCR, the repertoire was profiled, and TCRdb retains in-frame clones only, with some absent. The table shows approximately 210,000 clones, with 70% to 85% occurring only once. Sequencing input: PBMCs or T cells enriched from blood (not recorded which). The receptors were gathered from a woman aged 55-70 years who had recovered from COVID-19.

The chain is built from TRBV10-1 and TRBJ2-3; 11 positions match TRBD2. Germline trimming cut 0 bases from V and 5 bases from J; bases unmatched to any gene: 4. The CDR3 consists of 16 residues. Germline lookup yields CDR1 WNHNN and CDR2 SYGVQD (reference sequence). The CDR3 spells CASSESLAGGGDTQYF. CDR3 coding DNA: TGCGCCAGCAGTGAGTCCCTAGCGGGAGGAGGAGATACGCAGTATTTT.

The chain couples TRBV5-8 to TRBJ2-5; D possibly corresponds to TRBD2 (5 bases). CDR1 SGHTS and CDR2 YDEGEE come from the germline V gene. V lost 0 bases to trimming and J lost 4 bases, with 13 bases between them. The CDR3 runs to 15 residues. The DNA of the CDR3 is TGTGCCAGCAGCTTGGCCGGGCGGCGGGCAGAGACCCAGTACTTC. Its protein product is CASSLAGRRAETQYF.

With regard to this clone: The sample has other DNA sequences that encode this CDR3 too. V is TRBV19 and J is TRBJ1-1; TRBD1 is a possible D gene (5 bases). CDR3 length equals 13 residues. Germline V gives CDR1 LNHDA, CDR2 SQIVND (reference sequence). V lost 4 bases and J 1 base, leaving 7 bases between the germline ends. The CDR3 loop is CASSTQGNTEAFF. In DNA form, the CDR3 reads TGTGCCAGTAGTACGCAGGGGAACACTGAAGCTTTCTTT.

The J gene is TRBJ1-2, the V gene TRBV3-1 (or the pseudogene TRBV3-2); TRBD1 agrees at 8 bases. Trimming at V came to 0 bases and at J to 6 bases, leaving 12 bases not matched to a gene. Per the germline V gene, CDR1 is LGHDT and CDR2 is YNNKEL (reference sequence). The CDR3 runs to 17 residues. CDR3 coding DNA: TGTGCCAGCAGCCAAGATCTAGGCGGCAGGGGGCAGGATGGCTACACCTTC. Its protein is CASSQDLGGRGQDGYTF.

This clone was seen many times. The chain is built from TRBV6-2 or TRBV6-3 and TRBJ2-7; D possibly corresponds to TRBD1 (5 bases). The CDR3 contains 13 residues. Germline V gene sequence: CDR1 MNHEY, CDR2 SVGEGT. V dropped 2 bases and J dropped 6 bases, with 11 bases sitting between them. The CDR3, as DNA: TGTGCCAGCAGTTACGTGATCCAGGGCGAGCAGTACTTC. It yields the protein CASSYVIQGEQYF.